The entry below describes one TCR beta chain. Measured with immunoSEQ multiplex PCR; TCRdb has only the in-frame clones, and not every one. The sample has 2,500,000 or so clones, approximately 92% seen once. The record originates from a study of shared clonotypes between healthy human individuals. The V gene's germline CDR1 is SGHTA and CDR2 FQGNSA. The CDR3 spans 14 residues. V was trimmed by 2 bases and J by 2 bases, leaving 8 bases between them. The chain carries TRBV7-2 and TRBJ2-3; no reliable D call. The sample was naive CD4+ T cells sorted from blood. As for subset: CD45RA+ positively selected. The sequence derives from a man between 18 and 29 years old in good health. The CDR3: CASSLLRLTDTQYF. The CDR3 DNA reads as TGTGCCAGCAGCTTATTGCGGCTCACAGATACGCAGTATTTT.